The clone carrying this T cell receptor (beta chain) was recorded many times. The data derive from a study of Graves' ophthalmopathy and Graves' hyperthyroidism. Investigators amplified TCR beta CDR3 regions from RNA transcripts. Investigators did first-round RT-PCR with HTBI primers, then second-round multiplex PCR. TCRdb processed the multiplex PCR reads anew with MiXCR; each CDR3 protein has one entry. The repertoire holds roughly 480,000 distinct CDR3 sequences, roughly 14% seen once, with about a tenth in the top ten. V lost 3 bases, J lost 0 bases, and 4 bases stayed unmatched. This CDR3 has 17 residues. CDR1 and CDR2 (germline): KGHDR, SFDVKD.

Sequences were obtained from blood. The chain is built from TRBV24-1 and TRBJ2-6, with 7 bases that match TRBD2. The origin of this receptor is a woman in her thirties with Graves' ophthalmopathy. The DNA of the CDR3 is TGTGCCACCAGTGATGCAGCGGGAACCTCTGGGGCCAACGTCCTGACTTTC. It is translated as CATSDAAGTSGANVLTF.